This TCR beta chain was documented in a study of T cells after yellow fever vaccination. V was pared by 2 bases and J by 6 bases, with 5 bases between. Per germline, CDR1 SEHNR and CDR2 FQNEAQ (reference sequence). The CDR3 has 13 amino acids. TCRdb recomputed calls from the 5' RACE reads with MiXCR, one row per CDR3 protein. The sample yields a few hundred thousand distinct CDR3 sequences, 8.7% seen once. On this clonotype: Antigen specificity is unknown.

Study results and caveats: Reappearing after the booster were most of the clones from primary vaccination (about 96% CD4, around 90% CD8).

The sequenced sample was CD4+ T cells sorted from PBMCs, obtained 5 days after the yellow fever booster vaccination. This clonotype originated in a man younger than 35 who received the YFV17D yellow fever vaccine. The V gene is TRBV7-9, the J gene TRBJ1-6, with D unclear. The CDR3 DNA sequence: TGTGCCAGCAGCTTACCCGGTAATTCACCCCTCCACTTT. This codes for CASSLPGNSPLHF.